This is a list of T cell receptor beta chains from one sample in a study of T cell responses to AZD1222 COVID-19 vaccine. Sequencing was performed with immunoSEQ multiplex PCR; in TCRdb, only in-frame clones are kept and a portion is missing. The table records approximately 190,000 clones, 85% to 95% of them present only once. This sample comprised peripheral blood, obtained on day 0 of AZD1222 vaccination. The receptors stem from an adult in good health. CDR3s include the opening cysteine and the closing phenylalanine or tryptophan. D genes are given only for firm matches. A clone size is listed for some rows: how often the clone was seen (once, few, many), or a class if it is expanded.

TRBV11-2,.,.,TRBJ1-3,TGTGCCAGCAGCCCTTATCCCCCCCTACATCCCATATATTTT,CASSPYPPLHPIYF
TRBV7-9,TRBD2,few,TRBJ2-3,TGTGCCAGCAGCAAGTCTAGCGGAACCACAGATACGCAGTATTTT,CASSKSSGTTDTQYF
TRBV27,.,.,TRBJ2-7,TGTGCCAGCAGTCCGCTCAATTTGGTAGATCAGTCCGAGCAGTACTTC,CASSPLNLVDQSEQYF
TRBV5-4,.,.,TRBJ1-1,TGTGCCAGCAGCTTCAGGGAGAACACTGAAGCTTTCTTT,CASSFRENTEAFF
TRBV2,.,.,TRBJ2-1,TGTGCCAGCAGTCCTCGGGGGAGTACCTACAATGAGCAGTTCTTC,CASSPRGSTYNEQFF
TRBV9,.,.,TRBJ1-3,TGTGCCAGCAGCACCCGTGGAAACACCATATATTTT,CASSTRGNTIYF
TRBV5-4,TRBD1,.,TRBJ2-5,TGTGCCAGCAGCTTGACAGGGGCGGAGGAGACCCAGTACTTC,CASSLTGAEETQYF
TRBV30,.,.,TRBJ1-3,TGTGCCTGGAGTGTATCAGGGCTCTCTGGAAACACCATATATTTT,CAWSVSGLSGNTIYF
TRBV5-8,.,few,TRBJ1-5,TGTGCCAGCAGTCGTTCCCTGGGGGATCAGCCCCAGCATTTT,CASSRSLGDQPQHF
TRBV12-3/TRBV12-4,.,.,TRBJ2-7,TGTGCCAGCAGTTTCGGGACTCAGCAGTACTTC,CASSFGTQQYF
TRBV2,TRBD1,once,TRBJ2-7,TGTGCCAGCAGTTCGCGGACAGGGACCGACGAGCAGTACTTC,CASSSRTGTDEQYF
TRBV2,.,.,TRBJ1-6,TGTGCCAGCAGCGACATCGGGAGGAATTCACCCCTCCACTTT,CASSDIGRNSPLHF
TRBV19,.,.,TRBJ2-7,TGTGCCAGTAGTAGGAACGACGAGCAGTACTTC,CASSRNDEQYF
TRBV7-3,TRBD2,.,TRBJ2-7,TGTGCCAGCAGCCCCAGCGGGGGGCTCTCCTACGAGCAGTACTTC,CASSPSGGLSYEQYF
TRBV4-2,TRBD1,.,TRBJ2-6,TGTGCCAGCGCCCGGGACAGGCCTTCCGGGGCCAACGTCCTGACTTTC,CASARDRPSGANVLTF
TRBV19,.,.,TRBJ2-4,TGTGCCAGTACCCCCCAGGGACTAGCCAAAAACATTCAGTACTTC,CASTPQGLAKNIQYF
TRBV19,.,.,TRBJ2-7,TGTGCCAGTAGTATAGCCCCCGGGAAGCAGAATCCTTACGAGCAGTACTTC,CASSIAPGKQNPYEQYF
TRBV28,.,.,TRBJ1-2,TGTGCCAGCAGTCGGGGCTCCGCTTATGGCTACACCTTC,CASSRGSAYGYTF
TRBV28,.,.,TRBJ1-2,TGTGCCAGCAGTCCAACATCGGGGGATATCTATGGCTACACCTTC,CASSPTSGDIYGYTF